The TCR beta chain described here comes from a study of control samples from healthy donors and cancer patients. Data came from immunoSEQ multiplex PCR; TCRdb stores just in-frame clones and leaves some out. The table lists around 190,000 clones, roughly 89% of them singletons. V gave up 1 base and J gave up 4 bases, with 11 bases separating them. The CDR3 extends over 15 amino acids. Germline lookup yields CDR1 LGHNA and CDR2 YNFKEQ. Sequences were obtained from blood. The TCR originated in a woman aged 45 to 65 in good health. This chain joins TRBV4-2 and TRBJ1-5; the D is unclear. The DNA of the CDR3 is TGTGCCAGCAGCCAAGCCGGAGGGCAGAATCAGCCCCAGCATTTT. Translation: CASSQAGGQNQPQHF.